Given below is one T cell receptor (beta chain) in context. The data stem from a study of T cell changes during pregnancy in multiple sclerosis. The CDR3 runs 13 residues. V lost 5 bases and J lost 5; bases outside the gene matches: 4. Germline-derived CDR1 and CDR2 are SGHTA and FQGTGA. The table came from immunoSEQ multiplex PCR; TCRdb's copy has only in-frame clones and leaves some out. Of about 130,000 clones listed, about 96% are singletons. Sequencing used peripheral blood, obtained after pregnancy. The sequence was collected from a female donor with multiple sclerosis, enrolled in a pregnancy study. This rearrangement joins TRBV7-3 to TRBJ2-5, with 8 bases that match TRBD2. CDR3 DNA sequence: TGTGCCAGCAGCCAGGGGACTAGGGAGACCCAGTACTTC. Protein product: CASSQGTRETQYF. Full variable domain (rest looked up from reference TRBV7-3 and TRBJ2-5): GAGVSQTPSNKVTEKGKYVELRCDPISGHTALYWYRQSLGQGPEFLIYFQGTGAADDSGLPNDRFFAVRPEGSVSTLKIQRTERGDSAVYLCASSQGTRETQYFGPGTRLLVL.